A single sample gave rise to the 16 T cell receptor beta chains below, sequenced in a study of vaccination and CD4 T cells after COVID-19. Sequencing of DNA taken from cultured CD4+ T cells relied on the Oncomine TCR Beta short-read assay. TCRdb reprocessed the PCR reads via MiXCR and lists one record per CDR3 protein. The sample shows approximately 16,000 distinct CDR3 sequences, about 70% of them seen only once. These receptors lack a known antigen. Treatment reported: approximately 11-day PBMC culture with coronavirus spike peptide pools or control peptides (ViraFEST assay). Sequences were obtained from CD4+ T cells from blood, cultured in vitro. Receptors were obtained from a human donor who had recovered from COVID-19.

The CDR3 nucleotides read TGTGCCAGCAGCACCAACTCCGGCGGGGAGCTGTTTTTT. Protein: CASSTNSGGELFF. J is TRBJ2-2 and V is TRBV7-2; D is unclear. V lost 5 bases and J 7 bases, leaving 11 bases between the germline ends. This CDR3 region has 13 residues. CDR1 SGHTA and CDR2 FQGNSA come from the germline V gene. The full variable domain, completed using reference TRBV7-2 and TRBJ2-2, is GAGVSQSPSNKVTEKGKDVELRCDPISGHTALYWYRQSLGQGLEFLIYFQGNSAPDKSGLPSDRFSAERTGGSVSTLTIQRTQQEDSAVYLCASSTNSGGELFFGEGSRLTVL.

In DNA form, the CDR3 reads TGTGCCACCAGTGATACCCCAGACAGGGACCCCACAGATACGCAGTATTTT. Protein: CATSDTPDRDPTDTQYF. The chain employs TRBV24-1 and TRBJ2-3; 7 positions match TRBD1. The CDR3 is 17 residues long. CDR1 and CDR2 (germline): KGHDR, SFDVKD. Trimming removed 3 bases from V and 2 bases from J; junction bases left unmatched: 10.

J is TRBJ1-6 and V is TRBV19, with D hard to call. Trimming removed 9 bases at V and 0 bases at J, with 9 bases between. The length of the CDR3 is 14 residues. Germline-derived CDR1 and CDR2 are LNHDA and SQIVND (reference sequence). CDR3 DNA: TGTGCCAGCCAGAGGATCTCCTATAATTCACCCCTCCACTTT. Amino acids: CASQRISYNSPLHF.

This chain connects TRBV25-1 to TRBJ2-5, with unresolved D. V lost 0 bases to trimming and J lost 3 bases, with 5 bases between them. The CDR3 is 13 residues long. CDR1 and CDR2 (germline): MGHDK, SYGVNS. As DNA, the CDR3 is TGTGCCAGCAGTGAATATCGAGAAGAGACCCAGTACTTC. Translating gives CASSEYREETQYF. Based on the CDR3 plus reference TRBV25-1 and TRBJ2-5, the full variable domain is EADIYQTPRYLVIGTGKKITLECSQTMGHDKMYWYQQDPGMELHLIHYSYGVNSTEKGDLSSESTVSRIRTEHFPLTLESARPSHTSQYLCASSEYREETQYFGPGTRLLVL.

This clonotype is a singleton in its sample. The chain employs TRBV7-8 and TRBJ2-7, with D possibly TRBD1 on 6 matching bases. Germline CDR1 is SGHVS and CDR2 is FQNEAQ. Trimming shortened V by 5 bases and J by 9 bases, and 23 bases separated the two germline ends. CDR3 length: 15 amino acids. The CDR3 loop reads CASSPGDTSYEWQYF. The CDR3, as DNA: TGTGCCAGCAGCCCAGGGGACACCTCCTACGAGTGGCAGTACTTC. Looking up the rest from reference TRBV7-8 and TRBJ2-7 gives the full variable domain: GAGVSQSPRYKVAKRGQDVALRCDPISGHVSLFWYQQALGQGPEFLTYFQNEAQLDKSGLPSDRFFAERPEGSVSTLKIQRTQQEDSAVYLCASSPGDTSYEWQYFGPGTRLTVT.

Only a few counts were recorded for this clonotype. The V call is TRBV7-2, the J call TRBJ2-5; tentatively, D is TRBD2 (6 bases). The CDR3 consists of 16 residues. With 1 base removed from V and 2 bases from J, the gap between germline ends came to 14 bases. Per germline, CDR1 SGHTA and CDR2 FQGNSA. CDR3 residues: CASSLGYGREQETQYF. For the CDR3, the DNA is TGTGCCAGCAGCTTAGGATACGGGAGAGAGCAAGAGACCCAGTACTTC.

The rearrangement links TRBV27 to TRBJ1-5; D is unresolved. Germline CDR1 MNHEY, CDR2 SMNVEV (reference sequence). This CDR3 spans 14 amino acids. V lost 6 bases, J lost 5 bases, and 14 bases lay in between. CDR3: CASSKTRFDQPQHF. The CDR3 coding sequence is TGTGCCAGCAGCAAAACTCGCTTCGATCAGCCCCAGCATTTT.

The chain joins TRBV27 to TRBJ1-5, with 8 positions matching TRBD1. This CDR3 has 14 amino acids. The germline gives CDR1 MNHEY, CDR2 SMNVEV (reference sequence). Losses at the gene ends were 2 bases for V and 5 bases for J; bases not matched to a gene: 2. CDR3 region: CASSLRQGYQPQHF. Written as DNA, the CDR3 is TGTGCCAGCAGTTTACGACAGGGGTATCAGCCCCAGCATTTT.

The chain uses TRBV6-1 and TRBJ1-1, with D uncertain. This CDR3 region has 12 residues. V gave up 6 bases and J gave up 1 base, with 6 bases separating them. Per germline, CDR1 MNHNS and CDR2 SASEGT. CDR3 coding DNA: TGTGCCAGCAGACCCCAGAACACTGAAGCTTTCTTT. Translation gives CASRPQNTEAFF.

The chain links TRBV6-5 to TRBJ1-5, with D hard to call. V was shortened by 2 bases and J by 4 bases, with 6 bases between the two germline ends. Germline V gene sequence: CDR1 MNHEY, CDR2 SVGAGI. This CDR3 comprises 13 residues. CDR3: CASSYDRNQPQHF. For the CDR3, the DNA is TGTGCCAGCAGTTACGATCGAAATCAGCCCCAGCATTTT.

The CDR3 sequence is CASSLDPRGTGELFF. The CDR3 DNA reads TGTGCCAGCAGCTTAGATCCCAGGGGGACCGGGGAGCTGTTTTTT. This chain uses TRBV7-8 with TRBJ2-2, with 7 bases identical to TRBD1. V dropped 1 base and J dropped 5; count of bases not matched to a gene: 4. The CDR3 has 15 residues. Germline lookup yields CDR1 SGHVS and CDR2 FQNEAQ.

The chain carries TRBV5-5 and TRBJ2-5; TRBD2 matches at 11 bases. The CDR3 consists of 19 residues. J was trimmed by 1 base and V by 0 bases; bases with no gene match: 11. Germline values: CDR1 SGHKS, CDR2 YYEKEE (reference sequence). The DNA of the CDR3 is TGTGCCAGCAGCTTGGCCGCGACTAGCGGGATAGGAGGCCAAGAGACCCAGTACTTC. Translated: CASSLAATSGIGGQETQYF.

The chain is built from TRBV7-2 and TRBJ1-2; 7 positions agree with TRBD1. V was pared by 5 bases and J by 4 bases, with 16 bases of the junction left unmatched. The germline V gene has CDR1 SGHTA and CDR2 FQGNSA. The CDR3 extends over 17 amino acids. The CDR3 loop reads CASSLEILKQGTYGYTF. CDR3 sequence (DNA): TGTGCCAGCAGCCTAGAAATATTAAAACAGGGGACCTATGGCTACACCTTC.

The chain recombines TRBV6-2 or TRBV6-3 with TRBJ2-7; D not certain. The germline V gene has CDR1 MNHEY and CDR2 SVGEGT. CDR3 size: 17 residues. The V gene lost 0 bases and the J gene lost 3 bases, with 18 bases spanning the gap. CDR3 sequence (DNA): TGTGCCAGCAGTTACTCCCCTCTAGGCAGGAAAAACTACGAGCAGTACTTC. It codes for CASSYSPLGRKNYEQYF.

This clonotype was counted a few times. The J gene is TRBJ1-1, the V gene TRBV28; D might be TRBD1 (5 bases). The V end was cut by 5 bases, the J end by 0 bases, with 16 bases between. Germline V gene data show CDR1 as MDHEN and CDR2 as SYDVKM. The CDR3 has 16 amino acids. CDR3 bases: TGTGCCAGCAGTCCCTTACGTAGAGGGGTGAACACTGAAGCTTTCTTT. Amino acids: CASSPLRRGVNTEAFF.

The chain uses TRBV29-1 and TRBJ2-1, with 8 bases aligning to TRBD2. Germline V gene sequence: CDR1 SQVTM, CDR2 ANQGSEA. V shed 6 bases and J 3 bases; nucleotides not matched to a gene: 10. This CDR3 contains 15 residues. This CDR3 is CSVVGAGRGYNEQFF. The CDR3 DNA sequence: TGCAGCGTCGTCGGGGCCGGGAGGGGCTACAATGAGCAGTTCTTC.